This entry lists 8 T cell receptor beta chains sequenced from one sample in a study of T cell repertoires in cytomegalovirus infection. TCRdb re-derived calls from the reads in MiXCR, one entry per CDR3 protein. Found here are about 250,000 distinct CDR3 sequences, 9% to 15% of them singletons; the top ten hold 1.5% to 2%. Sequencing was done on a sample of PBMCs. The receptors originated from a human donor in good health (CMV status not recorded). Some clones in this sample may be carry-over from other donors' samples.

In its sample, this clonotype was seen many times. The chain uses TRBV28 and TRBJ1-2, with D unresolved. Deletions cut 4 bases from V and 1 base from J, with 10 bases between. The CDR3 is 14 amino acids. Germline loops: CDR1 MDHEN, CDR2 SYDVKM. DNA for the CDR3: TGTGCCAGCAGTTCCGGGCCAGATAACTATGGCTACACCTTC. Protein: CASSSGPDNYGYTF.

In this sample, this clonotype turned up a few times. The genes are TRBV20-1 and TRBJ2-1, with 8 positions matching TRBD1. This CDR3 has 12 residues. Germline CDR1 reads DFQATT; CDR2 reads SNEGSKA (reference sequence). J lost 9 bases, V lost 6 bases, and 7 bases had no gene match. This CDR3 reads CSATQGAGEQFF. The CDR3 coding sequence is TGCAGTGCCACCCAGGGGGCAGGTGAGCAGTTCTTC.

This clonotype came up a few times. CDR3 bases: TGCAGTGCTAGAGATGCCAGCGGGGGGTTCTATGAGCAGTTCTTC. Protein sequence: CSARDASGGFYEQFF. V usage is TRBV20-1 and J usage is TRBJ2-1, with TRBD2 matching over 9 bases. Germline assignment: CDR1 DFQATT and CDR2 SNEGSKA (reference sequence). V was pared by 0 bases and J by 8 bases, with 8 bases of the junction left unmatched. This CDR3 region has 15 residues.

This clonotype was detected many times. DNA for the CDR3: TGTGCCAGCAGCATACAGGGACCCTCCTACGAGCAGTACTTC. Translation: CASSIQGPSYEQYF. The chain joins TRBV7-6 to TRBJ2-7; the D gene is possibly TRBD1 (6 bases). This CDR3 has 14 amino acids. The germline V gene encodes CDR1 SGHVS and CDR2 FNYEAQ. Trimming took 5 bases from V and 0 from J, leaving 11 bases between them.

The J gene is TRBJ1-1, the V gene TRBV19; 9 bases line up with TRBD1. Germline lookup yields CDR1 LNHDA and CDR2 SQIVND (reference sequence). Trimming took 11 bases from V and 4 from J; bases not matched to a gene: 8. This CDR3 contains 13 residues. The CDR3 DNA reads TGTGCCTCCAGGTGGGGACAGGGCACTGAAGCTTTCTTT. Its translation is CASRWGQGTEAFF.

This clonotype was picked up many times. The V call is TRBV11-2, the J call TRBJ2-5, with a weak D call TRBD1 (6 bases). Germline CDR1 reads SGHAT; CDR2 reads FQNNGV. The CDR3 is 15 amino acids. V shed 5 bases and J shed 5 bases, with 18 bases lying between them. The CDR3 nucleotides read TGTGCCAGCAGCCTCGATGGGACACCCGGGGAGACCCAGTACTTC. Translated, it gives CASSLDGTPGETQYF. Drawing the rest from reference TRBV11-2 and TRBJ2-5, the complete variable domain is EAGVAQSPRYKIIEKRQSVAFWCNPISGHATLYWYQQILGQGPKLLIQFQNNGVVDDSQLPKDRFSAERLKGVDSTLKIQPAKLEDSAVYLCASSLDGTPGETQYFGPGTRLLVL.

J is TRBJ1-3 and V is TRBV20-1; unclear D gene. V was pared by 1 base and J by 4 bases, with 2 bases between. The CDR3 is 11 residues long. CDR1 and CDR2 from the germline V gene are DFQATT and SNEGSKA (reference sequence). The DNA for the CDR3 is TGCAGTGCTAGAGGAGGAAACACCATATATTTT. This translates into CSARGGNTIYF.

This clonotype was observed at least ten times. CDR3: CASTERTGDGETQYF. DNA for the CDR3: TGTGCCAGCACCGAGAGAACGGGGGACGGAGAGACCCAGTACTTC. The chain carries TRBV7-9 and TRBJ2-5, with a weak D call TRBD2 (6 bases). V lost 7 bases and J lost 4, with 19 bases in between. This CDR3 has 15 residues. Germline V lookup: CDR1 SEHNR, CDR2 FQNEAQ (reference sequence).